The 7 T cell receptor beta chains reported below all come from one sample, sequenced in a study of T-cell reconstitution after alpha-beta-depleted transplantation in children. The TCRbeta library was prepared with unique molecular identifiers. TCRdb analysed the PCR reads with MiXCR anew, one entry per CDR3 protein. The table shows around 960,000 distinct CDR3 sequences, with about 26% occurring only once. The sample consisted of PBMCs, mostly from graft donor cells, taken 360 days after TCRalphabeta/CD19-depleted stem cell transplant. The receptors originated from a boy under three years old who had a stem cell transplant for SCID, so the T cells may come from the graft donor.

The chain is built from TRBV6-1 and TRBJ2-3; the D gene is possibly TRBD1 (6 bases). The germline V gene encodes CDR1 MNHNS and CDR2 SASEGT. V lost 6 bases and J lost 0, with 16 bases in between. This CDR3 is built from 16 residues. This CDR3 reads CASRRPRGKSTDTQYF. The CDR3 DNA reads as TGTGCCAGCAGGAGGCCCAGGGGCAAGAGCACAGATACGCAGTATTTT.

This chain joins TRBV12-3 or TRBV12-4 and TRBJ2-1; D possibly corresponds to TRBD2 (6 bases). V lost 5 bases and J 0 bases, leaving 11 bases between the germline ends. The CDR3 extends over 15 amino acids. CDR3 region: CASSRGTPSYNEQFF. In nucleotides, the CDR3 is TGTGCCAGCAGTCGGGGGACCCCCTCCTACAATGAGCAGTTCTTC.

This chain connects TRBV4-1 to TRBJ2-5; 12 bases are shared with TRBD2. V trimming: 1 base; J trimming: 5 bases; junction bases outside the gene matches: 5. CDR3 size: 16 residues. Per the germline V gene, CDR1 is MGHRA and CDR2 is YSYEKL. The CDR3 sequence is CASSQVQTSGGETQYF. The CDR3, as DNA: TGCGCCAGCAGCCAAGTCCAGACTAGCGGGGGTGAGACCCAGTACTTC.

The CDR3 is CASALAGDGYNEQFF. CDR3 sequence (DNA): TGTGCCAGCGCGCTAGCCGGAGACGGATACAATGAGCAGTTCTTC. The V and J genes are TRBV9 and TRBJ2-1, with TRBD2 as a possible D gene (5 bases). The CDR3 is made up of 15 amino acids. V was clipped by 7 bases and J by 4 bases, with 18 bases between them. The germline CDR1 and CDR2 sequences are SGDLS and YYNGEE.

This clonotype was seen more than once but under ten times. The genes are TRBV9 and TRBJ1-3; 7 bases are shared with TRBD1. The CDR3 length is 15 residues. Trimming at V came to 0 bases and at J to 3 bases, leaving 3 bases not matched to a gene. Germline loops: CDR1 SGDLS, CDR2 YYNGEE. The CDR3 DNA is TGTGCCAGCAGCGTAGACAGGGGTGGTGGAAACACCATATATTTT. Translation gives CASSVDRGGGNTIYF.

This clonotype was seen just once. V usage is TRBV29-1 and J usage is TRBJ1-1; D gene unclear. Germline V gives CDR1 SQVTM, CDR2 ANQGSEA. V was clipped by 4 bases and J by 6 bases, with 6 bases between them. This CDR3 has 10 residues. CDR3 DNA sequence: TGCAGCGTTGTGGTCGCTGAAGCTTTCTTT. The encoded protein is CSVVVAEAFF.

V and J are TRBV11-2 and TRBJ1-2; 11 nucleotides align to TRBD1. With 5 bases clipped from V and 7 bases from J, the junction kept 18 bases outside the gene matches. This CDR3 is 18 amino acids long. The germline gives CDR1 SGHAT, CDR2 FQNNGV. The CDR3 loop is CASSPTIRTGGELGGYTF. The CDR3 region has the DNA TGTGCCAGCAGCCCTACAATCCGGACAGGGGGCGAACTTGGTGGCTACACCTTC.